This T cell receptor (beta chain) was found in a study of OX40 agonist ivuxolimab in advanced cancers. In its sample, this clone was seen once. V shed 5 bases and J shed 5 bases, with 18 bases lying between them. CDR3 size: 15 residues. Germline V gene lookup returns CDR1 SGHAT and CDR2 FQDESV (reference sequence). Here immunoSEQ multiplex PCR was the method, and the copy in TCRdb shows in-frame clones only, minus some. Seen here are more than 80,000 clones, less than 95% observed once, and the top ten hold around 1.7%. The TCR was taken from an adult with an advanced solid tumor such as melanoma, head and neck, liver or kidney cancer. This sequence joins TRBV11-1 and TRBJ2-5; D may correspond to TRBD1 or TRBD2 (5 bases each). The source material was CD4+ or CD8+ T cells sorted from blood, sampled in a trial of the OX40 agonist ivuxolimab. The CDR3 nucleotides read TGTGCCAGCAGCGATGGGACGTCCGGAGGCGAGACCCAGTACTTC. This translates into CASSDGTSGGETQYF.